The T cell receptor beta chain described here comes from a study of long-term antiretroviral therapy in people with HIV. Study-level background: Collection of the earliest samples took place about a decade ahead of the 2015 immediate-ART recommendation.

Notes on the study in general: Post-ART diversity increased but stayed below transplant donor controls.

The CDR3 spans 14 residues. Deletions cut 1 base from V and 1 base from J, with 8 bases between. Looked up from germline, CDR1 is SGHAT and CDR2 is FQNNGV. Remarks on this clone: The antigen is unknown.

Going into DNA extraction, samples held roughly 0.85-11 million cryopreserved PBMC. They ran version v3.0 of the immunoSEQ assay at survey level. Assay used: immunoSEQ multiplex PCR; TCRdb lists only in-frame clones, some missing. The sample lists more than 25,000 clones; 95% to 98% were seen once. The TCR originated in a man younger than 40 with HIV. This chain links TRBV11-2 with TRBJ2-7, with a tentative D call TRBD1 (6 bases). The sequenced sample was unsorted PBMCs, obtained 7.6 years after starting antiretroviral therapy. CDR3 in amino acids: CASSLGGQSYEQYF. In DNA, the CDR3 is TGTGCCAGCAGCTTAGGCGGACAGTCCTACGAGCAGTACTTC.